These T cell receptor beta chains were read from a single sample in a study of blood T cell repertoires in COVID-19. Clones were read by immunoSEQ multiplex PCR, and TCRdb kept only the in-frame ones, dropping some. The sample contains approximately 450,000 clones, 70% to 90% of which appear only once. Input material: PBMCs or T cells enriched from blood (not recorded which). All receptors derive from a woman between 18 and 30 years old with acute COVID-19. CDR3s include the opening cysteine and the closing phenylalanine or tryptophan. The order of the fields is V gene, D gene, J gene, clone size, CDR3 protein, CDR3 DNA. The D gene is left open where the match is weak. Rows give clone size only sometimes, using once, few, many, or a class for an expanded clone.

TRBV28	-	TRBJ2-7	-	CASSLAMVPYEQYF	TGTGCCAGCAGTTTAGCGATGGTTCCCTACGAGCAGTACTTC
TRBV9	-	TRBJ1-1	-	CASSAILQGIRNTEAFF	TGTGCCAGCAGCGCCATCCTCCAGGGGATCAGAAACACTGAAGCTTTCTTT
TRBV7-6	TRBD1	TRBJ2-7	-	CASSSGGSRDEQYF	TGTGCCAGCAGCTCAGGGGGTAGCAGGGACGAGCAGTACTTC
TRBV6-5	TRBD1	TRBJ1-2	-	CASRRQGANYGYTF	TGTGCCAGCAGGCGACAGGGTGCCAACTATGGCTACACCTTC
TRBV6-5	-	TRBJ1-4	-	CASKRRGREEEKLFF	TGTGCCAGCAAACGGCGTGGGAGAGAGGAGGAAAAACTGTTTTTT
TRBV11-2	TRBD2	TRBJ2-3	few	CASSFPSGGRRGDTQYF	TGTGCCAGCAGCTTCCCCTCAGGCGGGAGGAGGGGAGATACGCAGTATTTT
TRBV7-2	-	TRBJ1-2	-	CASSSGEHGYTF	TGTGCCAGCAGCTCCGGGGAACATGGCTACACCTTC
TRBV4-3	TRBD1	TRBJ1-4	-	CASSQAHRDSNEKLFF	TGCGCCAGCAGCCAAGCTCACAGGGACAGTAATGAAAAACTGTTTTTT
TRBV4-2	TRBD1	TRBJ1-2	-	CASSPGTGTGGYTF	TGTGCCAGCAGCCCCGGGACAGGGACTGGTGGCTACACCTTC
TRBV19	-	TRBJ2-4	-	CASSIRQETKNIQYF	TGTGCCAGTAGTATTAGACAGGAGACCAAAAACATTCAGTACTTC
TRBV10-3	TRBD1	TRBJ1-6	-	CAISAGQEGGSPLHF	TGTGCCATCAGTGCCGGACAGGAGGGCGGTTCACCCCTCCACTTT
TRBV28	TRBD1	TRBJ2-5	-	CASPPPKGIRTGQETQYF	TGTGCCAGCCCCCCCCCGAAGGGAATAAGGACAGGGCAAGAGACCCAGTACTTC
TRBV12-3/TRBV12-4	-	TRBJ2-1	once	CASTSLRQNEQFF	TGTGCCAGCACCTCACTGCGGCAGAATGAGCAGTTCTTC
TRBV9	-	TRBJ2-7	-	CASAPGDLWEQYF	TGTGCCAGCGCTCCAGGGGATCTGTGGGAGCAGTACTTC
TRBV3-1/TRBV3-2	TRBD2	TRBJ2-1	-	CASSLLAGDNEQFF	TGTGCCAGCAGCCTTCTAGCGGGGGACAATGAGCAGTTCTTC
TRBV3-1/TRBV3-2	TRBD2	TRBJ2-7	-	CASSHIATSGSYEQYF	TGTGCCAGCAGCCATATAGCGACTAGCGGGAGCTACGAGCAGTACTTC
TRBV7-8	-	TRBJ1-5	-	CASSLGSRANQPQHF	TGTGCCAGCAGCTTAGGGAGCAGGGCCAATCAGCCCCAGCATTTT
TRBV7-9	-	TRBJ2-7	-	CASSPPGAISNEQYF	TGTGCCAGCAGCCCTCCAGGGGCGATATCTAACGAGCAGTACTTC
TRBV6-5	-	TRBJ2-6	-	CASSGSSGANVLTF	TGTGCCAGCTCGGGTAGTTCTGGGGCCAACGTCCTGACTTTC
TRBV14	-	TRBJ1-1	-	CASSQGTSQGTEAFF	TGTGCCAGCAGCCAAGGGACATCTCAGGGAACTGAAGCTTTCTTT
TRBV29-1	-	TRBJ1-2	-	CSVDTRPHYGYTF	TGCAGCGTTGATACCAGGCCCCACTATGGCTACACCTTC
TRBV21-1	-	TRBJ1-5	-	CASIKGQGPQPQHF	TGTGCCAGCATCAAGGGACAGGGACCCCAGCCCCAGCATTTT
TRBV20-1	-	TRBJ1-2	few	CSASTGLGYYGYTF	TGCAGTGCCAGTACAGGGCTCGGGTACTATGGCTACACCTTC
TRBV19	TRBD1	TRBJ2-7	-	CASSIGSGGYEQYF	TGTGCCAGTAGTATTGGGTCAGGGGGCTACGAGCAGTACTTC
TRBV3-1/TRBV3-2	TRBD1	TRBJ2-5	once	CASSHPGQGGFETQYF	TGTGCCAGCAGCCATCCGGGACAGGGAGGCTTCGAGACCCAGTACTTC
TRBV30	TRBD1	TRBJ1-5	-	CAWSVQGDANQPQHF	TGTGCCTGGAGTGTACAGGGGGACGCCAATCAGCCCCAGCATTTT
TRBV4-3	-	TRBJ2-2	once	CASSQVERNTGELFF	TGCGCCAGCAGCCAAGTGGAGAGGAACACCGGGGAGCTGTTTTTT
TRBV5-1	-	TRBJ2-7	-	CASSLAPGWSNEQYF	TGCGCCAGCAGCTTGGCTCCCGGATGGAGCAACGAGCAGTACTTC
TRBV4-1	-	TRBJ2-7	few	CASSQEGSYEQYF	TGCGCCAGCAGCCAGGAGGGGTCCTACGAGCAGTACTTC
TRBV2	-	TRBJ2-7	-	CASSVHYEQYF	TGTGCCAGCAGTGTTCACTACGAGCAGTACTTC
TRBV4-1	-	TRBJ2-1	-	CASSSGTFPYYNEQFF	TGCGCCAGCAGCTCTGGGACATTCCCGTATTACAATGAGCAGTTCTTC
TRBV10-3	-	TRBJ1-4	-	CAISESRGPANTATNEKLFF	TGTGCCATCAGTGAGTCGCGGGGACCCGCTAATACCGCAACTAATGAAAAACTGTTTTTT
TRBV3-1/TRBV3-2	TRBD2	TRBJ2-2	-	CASSHGTSGKMNTGELFF	TGTGCCAGCAGTCACGGGACTAGCGGGAAGATGAACACCGGGGAGCTGTTTTTT
TRBV4-1	TRBD2	TRBJ2-3	once	CASSHSPVAGSKGAQYF	TGCGCCAGCAGCCACTCTCCGGTAGCGGGGTCCAAGGGGGCGCAGTATTTT
TRBV13	TRBD1	TRBJ1-5	-	CASSRGTGGSGSNQPQHF	TGTGCCAGCAGCCGTGGGACAGGCGGTTCTGGTAGCAATCAGCCCCAGCATTTT
TRBV5-5	-	TRBJ1-5	-	CASSLQGSPQPQHF	TGTGCCAGCAGCTTGCAGGGATCCCCTCAGCCCCAGCATTTT
TRBV27	-	TRBJ1-6	-	CASSLSLGHRSPLHF	TGTGCCAGCAGTTTATCTCTGGGCCACCGGTCACCCCTCCACTTT
TRBV12-3/TRBV12-4	-	TRBJ2-7	-	CASSPIFPYEQYF	TGTGCCAGCAGCCCCATTTTTCCCTACGAGCAGTACTTC
TRBV7-9	-	TRBJ2-5	-	CASSLEGRVETQYF	TGTGCCAGCAGCTTAGAGGGCAGGGTGGAGACCCAGTACTTC
TRBV28	-	TRBJ1-1	-	CASSWREGRRRNTEAFF	TGTGCCAGCAGTTGGAGGGAAGGACGCCGGCGGAACACTGAAGCTTTCTTT
TRBV11-2	-	TRBJ2-7	-	CASSLVGAAFHEQYF	TGTGCCAGCAGCTTAGTAGGGGCGGCGTTTCACGAGCAGTACTTC
TRBV28	-	TRBJ2-7	-	CASSPAGDGGEQYF	TGTGCCAGCAGTCCAGCCGGGGACGGGGGCGAGCAGTACTTC
TRBV11-2	TRBD1	TRBJ1-1	-	CASSLRTGLNTEAFF	TGTGCCAGCAGCCTGAGGACAGGGCTGAACACTGAAGCTTTCTTT
TRBV6-5	TRBD1	TRBJ2-3	-	CASRHRDREEDTQYF	TGTGCCAGCAGACACCGGGACAGGGAAGAAGATACGCAGTATTTT
TRBV2	TRBD2	TRBJ2-1	-	CASRKTSREGNEQFF	TGTGCCAGCAGAAAGACTAGCCGAGAGGGCAATGAGCAGTTCTTC
TRBV30	-	TRBJ1-5	-	CAWSPTEDQPQHF	TGTGCCTGGAGCCCTACGGAGGATCAGCCCCAGCATTTT
TRBV6-5	TRBD2	TRBJ2-7	-	CASSGTRVSYEQYF	TGTGCCAGCAGCGGGACTAGGGTGTCCTACGAGCAGTACTTC
TRBV9	TRBD2	TRBJ2-5	-	CASSFTLAGQETQYF	TGTGCCAGCAGCTTTACCTTAGCGGGCCAAGAGACCCAGTACTTC
TRBV6-4	TRBD2	TRBJ2-3	-	CASSPAGFTDTQYF	TGTGCCAGCAGTCCAGCGGGGTTCACAGATACGCAGTATTTT
TRBV4-1	TRBD1	TRBJ1-2	-	CASSQDWRQGVPYGYTF	TGCGCCAGCAGCCAAGATTGGAGGCAGGGGGTCCCCTATGGCTACACCTTC
TRBV14	TRBD1	TRBJ2-7	-	CAKGASSYEQYF	TGTGCAAAGGGGGCTAGCTCCTACGAGCAGTACTTC
TRBV9	-	TRBJ1-5	-	CASSVDFTNQPQHF	TGTGCCAGCAGCGTAGACTTTACGAATCAGCCCCAGCATTTT
TRBV21-1	-	TRBJ2-7	-	CASSESLRNGTTPGEQYF	TGTGCCAGCAGCGAAAGCCTCCGCAACGGGACTACCCCTGGGGAGCAGTACTTC
TRBV30	-	TRBJ1-2	-	CAWRGPNYGYTF	TGTGCCTGGAGGGGCCCTAACTATGGCTACACCTTC
TRBV28	TRBD1	TRBJ2-5	-	CASSYRTGYQETQYF	TGTGCCAGCAGTTATAGGACAGGGTACCAAGAGACCCAGTACTTC
TRBV7-3	TRBD2	TRBJ2-1	once	CASSLTSGEGNEQFF	TGTGCCAGCAGTTTGACTAGCGGGGAAGGGAATGAGCAGTTCTTC
TRBV4-3	TRBD2	TRBJ2-7	-	CASSQGPSGTYEQYF	TGCGCCAGCAGCCAAGGCCCTAGCGGGACTTACGAGCAGTACTTC
TRBV4-2	TRBD1	TRBJ2-5	-	CASSQAGTDQETQYF	TGTGCCAGCAGCCAAGCCGGGACAGACCAAGAGACCCAGTACTTC
TRBV10-3	-	TRBJ2-3	-	CAISDLVSTDTQYF	TGTGCCATCAGTGATCTTGTAAGCACAGATACGCAGTATTTT